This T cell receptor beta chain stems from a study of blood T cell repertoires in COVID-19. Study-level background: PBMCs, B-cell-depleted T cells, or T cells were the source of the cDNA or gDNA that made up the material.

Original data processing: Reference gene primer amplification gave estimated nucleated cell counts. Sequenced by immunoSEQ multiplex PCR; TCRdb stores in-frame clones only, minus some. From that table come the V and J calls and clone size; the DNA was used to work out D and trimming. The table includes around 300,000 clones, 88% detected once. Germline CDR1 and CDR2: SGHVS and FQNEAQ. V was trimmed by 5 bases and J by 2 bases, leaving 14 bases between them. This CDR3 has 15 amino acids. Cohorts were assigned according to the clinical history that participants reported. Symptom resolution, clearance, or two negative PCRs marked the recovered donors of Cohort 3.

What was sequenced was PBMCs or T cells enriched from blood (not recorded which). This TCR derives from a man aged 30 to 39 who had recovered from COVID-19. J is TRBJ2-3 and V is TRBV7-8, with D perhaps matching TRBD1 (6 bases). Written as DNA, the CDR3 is TGTGCCAGCAGCGTAGAGGGACACCCCACAGATACGCAGTATTTT. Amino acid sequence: CASSVEGHPTDTQYF.